This TCR beta chain was retrieved from a study of vaccination effects on CD4 cells after COVID-19. Findings and limits, study-wide: After vaccination, at late timepoints, clones induced by infection and by vaccine contracted markedly.

After expansion with viral peptide pools in the ViraFEST assay, antigen-specific CD4+ T cells were sequenced. After less than 11 days in culture, the CD4+ T cells were isolated. According to PCR results, the person was infected with SARS-CoV-2 between March and December 2020. After around 2.2 million PBMC were placed in each well, they were cultured with 8.5 to 10 IU/ml IL-2 and approximately 10 ug/ml peptides. On days 3 and 7, fresh IL-2 medium replaced half the medium. As for this clone: Its antigen is still unknown.

The table came from immunoSEQ multiplex PCR; TCRdb's copy has only in-frame clones and leaves some out. The sample has tens of thousands of clones; 77% are singletons. The sequencing used CD4+ T cells from PBMCs cultured with HCoV-NL63 spike peptides, collected before COVID-19 vaccination. The sequence was collected from a human donor who had a prior SARS-CoV-2 infection.

In DNA form, the CDR3 reads TGTGCCAGCAGCTTAGTACCCCGGACAGGGGACTATGGCTACACCTTC. Translating gives CASSLVPRTGDYGYTF. The chain employs TRBV7-8 and TRBJ1-2, with 9 bases aligning to TRBD1. The V gene's germline CDR1 is SGHVS and CDR2 FQNEAQ. CDR3 length equals 16 residues. Trimming cost V 1 base and J 3 bases; bases outside gene matches: 6.